This TCR beta chain was recorded in a study of cytomegalovirus exposure and HLA in healthy donors. Healthy bone marrow donors made up the donors. Unrecorded immune exposures were likely, despite nominal health at sampling. 60 Vbeta and 13 Jbeta primers were used in PCR. Clones were sequenced by immunoSEQ multiplex PCR, and TCRdb holds only the in-frame ones, with some missing. The repertoire consists of about 100,000 clones, with more than 75% occurring once and the leading ten covering roughly 5.4%. CDR1 and CDR2 from the germline V gene are SGHRS and YFSETQ. V lost 3 bases and J lost 4; bases outside the gene matches: 7. The CDR3 is 16 amino acids.

Input material: PBMCs. This TCR was recovered from a woman between 18 and 29 years old in good health and CMV-seropositive. The chain couples TRBV5-1 to TRBJ2-2, with 9 nucleotides matching TRBD1. The CDR3 DNA reads as TGCGCCAGCAGCTCACAGGGGGCTGGCGGCACCGGGGAGCTGTTTTTT. This sequence encodes CASSSQGAGGTGELFF.